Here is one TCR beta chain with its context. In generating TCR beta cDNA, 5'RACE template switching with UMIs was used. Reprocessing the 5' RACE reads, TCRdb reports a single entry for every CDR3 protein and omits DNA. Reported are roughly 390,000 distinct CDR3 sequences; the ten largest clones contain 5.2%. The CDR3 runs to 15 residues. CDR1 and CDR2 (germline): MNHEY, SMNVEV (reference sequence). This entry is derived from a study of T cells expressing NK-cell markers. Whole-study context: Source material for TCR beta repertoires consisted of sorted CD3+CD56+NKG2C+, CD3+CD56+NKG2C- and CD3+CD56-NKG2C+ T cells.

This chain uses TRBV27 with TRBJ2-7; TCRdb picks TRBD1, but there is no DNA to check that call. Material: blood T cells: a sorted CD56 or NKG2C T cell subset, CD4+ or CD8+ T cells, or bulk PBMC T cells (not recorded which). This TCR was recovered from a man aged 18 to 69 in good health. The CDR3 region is CASSPWGTGTPEQYF.